The sample holds a few counts of the clone carrying this T cell receptor (beta chain). This sample stems from a study of shared clonotypes between healthy human individuals. The V gene lost 2 bases and the J gene lost 7 bases, with 17 bases spanning the gap. From germline, CDR1 is MNHEY and CDR2 SVGAGI. The CDR3 is 15 residues long. Sequencing used immunoSEQ multiplex PCR; TCRdb keeps in-frame clones, though not all of them. The sample has hundreds of thousands of clones, roughly 73% seen once. The gene calls are TRBV6-5 and TRBJ2-5, with D perhaps TRBD1 or TRBD2 (6 bases each). The specimen sequenced was memory CD4+ T cells sorted from blood. This sample's subset: CD45RA-negative fraction. The TCR was taken from a woman aged 25 to 39 in good health. In nucleotides, the CDR3 is TGTGCCAGCAGTTACCGGACAGACTTGCGGGGGACCCAGTACTTC. It codes for CASSYRTDLRGTQYF.